This T cell receptor (beta chain) comes out of a study of blood T cell repertoires in COVID-19. The CDR3 runs 12 residues. The germline V and J ends were trimmed by 7 bases and 1 base, with 7 bases remaining between them. Per the germline V gene, CDR1 is LNHDA and CDR2 is SQIVND (reference sequence). Data came from immunoSEQ multiplex PCR; TCRdb stores just in-frame clones and leaves some out. This sample yields 63,000 or so clones, of which about 81% are seen a single time; about 9.1% belongs to the top ten. The rearrangement uses TRBV19 and TRBJ1-1; no clear D. Material for sequencing was peripheral blood. The receptor's source is a human donor in a cohort sampled during active COVID-19. CDR3 sequence (DNA): TGTGCCAGTAATTTCGGGAACACTGAAGCTTTCTTT. Translating gives CASNFGNTEAFF.